This TCR beta chain was identified in a study of CD8 T cells in ankylosing spondylitis. This clonotype has just a few counts. TCRdb reanalysed the 5' RACE reads using MiXCR and keeps one entry per CDR3 protein. The sample has 300,000 to 400,000 distinct CDR3 sequences, roughly 22% seen once. Trimming shortened V by 2 bases and J by 1 base, and 12 bases separated the two germline ends. The CDR3 contains 15 residues. Germline V gives CDR1 MDHEN, CDR2 SYDVKM. The origin of this receptor is a male donor with ankylosing spondylitis or in good health (not recorded which). The sequenced sample was blood, either unsorted or a sorted T cell fraction (not recorded which). The chain is built from TRBV28 and TRBJ2-7; TRBD2 might be the D (6 bases). The CDR3 sequence is CASSLGRGTSYEQYF. In nucleotides, the CDR3 is TGTGCCAGCAGTTTAGGGCGGGGAACTTCCTACGAGCAGTACTTC.